The clone carrying this TCR beta chain was recorded a few times. A constant-region primer primed TCR beta cDNA synthesis from 400 to 550 ng of total RNA. The TCR beta library was amplified through three nested multiplex PCR rounds in a modified ARM-PCR procedure. Rounds one and two of PCR, each of roughly 10 cycles, were primed with TRBV1-TRBV30 forward primers and a C-beta reverse primer. TCRdb re-derived calls from the multiplex PCR reads in MiXCR, one entry per CDR3 protein. The table has 200,000 or so distinct CDR3 sequences, around three fifths seen once. Unsorted whole blood supplied the RNA, and germline DNA was extracted too. The CDR3 has 13 residues. CDR1 is MGHRA, CDR2 YSYEKL, per germline. V dropped 5 bases and J dropped 4; count of bases not matched to a gene: 2. The sample comes from a study of tumor-infiltrating lymphocytes in primary liver carcinoma.

The clonotype comes from an older woman with primary liver carcinoma and hepatitis B virus infection. The V call is TRBV4-1, the J call TRBJ2-7, with 10 positions matching TRBD2. Sample: peripheral blood. The CDR3, as DNA: TGCGCCAGCAGCATGACTAGCGGGTACGAGCAGTACTTC. Translation: CASSMTSGYEQYF.